A selection of T cell receptor beta chains follows, all from one sample in a study of control samples from healthy donors and cancer patients. Libraries were prepared by immunoSEQ multiplex PCR; TCRdb keeps only in-frame clonotypes and omits some of them. The data contain some 120,000 clones, approximately 90% of them seen just once; the ten biggest clones take up approximately 1.1%. Sequencing input: PBMCs. The receptor set was obtained from a woman aged 50 to 65 with colorectal cancer. CDR3s include the opening cysteine and the closing phenylalanine or tryptophan. The order of the fields is clone size, D gene, CDR3 length, J gene, V gene, CDR3 protein, CDR3 DNA. D genes are given only for firm matches. Not every row has a clone size; where given, it reads once, few, many or a size class.

-	TRBD1	14	TRBJ2-7	TRBV7-9	CASSADRGPYEQYF	TGTGCCAGCAGCGCCGACAGGGGGCCCTACGAGCAGTACTTC
-	TRBD2	14	TRBJ2-3	TRBV24-1	CATSVGRPPDTQYF	TGTGCCACCAGTGTCGGGAGGCCCCCAGATACGCAGTATTTT
-	-	12	TRBJ2-5	TRBV29-1	CSVESRRGTQYF	TGCAGCGTTGAGTCGCGACGCGGGACCCAGTACTTC
-	TRBD2	16	TRBJ2-5	TRBV5-1	CASTLLAGGRVETQYF	TGCGCCAGCACCCTCCTAGCGGGAGGGAGGGTAGAGACCCAGTACTTC
-	-	15	TRBJ2-1	TRBV5-1	CASSPGGRLANEQFF	TGCGCCAGCAGCCCAGGGGGAAGGCTAGCGAATGAGCAGTTCTTC
-	TRBD2	18	TRBJ2-1	TRBV5-1	CASRPHFISGRAGDEQFF	TGCGCCAGCAGACCTCACTTCATTAGCGGGAGGGCCGGCGATGAGCAGTTCTTC
-	-	14	TRBJ2-2	TRBV19	CASSISRNTGELFF	TGTGCCAGTAGTATATCCAGGAACACCGGGGAGCTGTTTTTT
few	TRBD1	14	TRBJ2-3	TRBV24-1	CATSRDSSTDTQYF	TGTGCCACCAGTAGGGACAGTTCCACAGATACGCAGTATTTT
few	-	14	TRBJ1-1	TRBV6-6	CASLVEGANTEAFF	TGTGCCAGCCTCGTCGAAGGGGCAAACACTGAAGCTTTCTTT
-	-	16	TRBJ2-7	TRBV9	CASSVGVGRQFGEQYF	TGTGCCAGCAGCGTAGGAGTCGGCAGACAGTTTGGAGAGCAGTACTTC
-	-	16	TRBJ2-2	TRBV3-1/TRBV3-2	CASSTRGSVPTGELFF	TGTGCCAGCAGCACCCGGGGATCAGTTCCTACCGGGGAGCTGTTTTTT
-	-	13	TRBJ2-1	TRBV5-5	CASSLSSLEEQFF	TGTGCCAGCAGCCTCTCGTCCCTGGAGGAGCAGTTCTTC
-	-	16	TRBJ2-7	TRBV5-1	CASNVKGHLSSYEQYF	TGCGCCAGCAACGTCAAGGGACACCTAAGCTCCTACGAGCAGTACTTC
-	-	14	TRBJ1-1	TRBV6-5	CASSWKELNSEAFF	TGTGCCAGCAGTTGGAAAGAACTCAACTCTGAAGCTTTCTTT